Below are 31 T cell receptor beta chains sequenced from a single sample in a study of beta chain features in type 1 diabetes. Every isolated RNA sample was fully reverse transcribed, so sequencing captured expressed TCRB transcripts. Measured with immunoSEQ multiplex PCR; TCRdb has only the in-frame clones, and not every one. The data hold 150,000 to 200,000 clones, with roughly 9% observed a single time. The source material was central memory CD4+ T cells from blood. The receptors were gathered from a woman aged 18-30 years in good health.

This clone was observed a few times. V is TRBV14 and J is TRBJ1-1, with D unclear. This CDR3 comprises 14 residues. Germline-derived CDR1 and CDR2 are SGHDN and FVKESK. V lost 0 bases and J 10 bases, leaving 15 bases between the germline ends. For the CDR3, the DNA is TGTGCCAGCAGCCAAGATTGGAGGACCGACGGAGCTTTCTTT. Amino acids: CASSQDWRTDGAFF.

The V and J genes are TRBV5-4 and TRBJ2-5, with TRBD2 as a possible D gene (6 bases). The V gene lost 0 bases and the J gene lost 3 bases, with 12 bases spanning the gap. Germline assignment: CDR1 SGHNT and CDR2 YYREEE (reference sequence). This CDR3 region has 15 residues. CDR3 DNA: TGTGCCAGCAGCTTGGATGGGGCGGGGAAAGAGACCCAGTACTTC. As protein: CASSLDGAGKETQYF.

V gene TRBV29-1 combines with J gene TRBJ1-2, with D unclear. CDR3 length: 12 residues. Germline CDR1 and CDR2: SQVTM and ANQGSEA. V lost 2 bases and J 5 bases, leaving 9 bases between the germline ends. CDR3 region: CSVEKSGYGYTF. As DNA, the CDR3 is TGCAGCGTTGAAAAATCAGGTTATGGCTACACCTTC. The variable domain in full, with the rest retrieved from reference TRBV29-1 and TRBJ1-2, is SAVISQKPSRDICQRGTSLTIQCQVDSQVTMMFWYRQQPGQSLTLIATANQGSEATYESGFVIDKFPISRPNLTFSTLTVSNMSPEDSSIYLCSVEKSGYGYTFGSGTRLTVV.

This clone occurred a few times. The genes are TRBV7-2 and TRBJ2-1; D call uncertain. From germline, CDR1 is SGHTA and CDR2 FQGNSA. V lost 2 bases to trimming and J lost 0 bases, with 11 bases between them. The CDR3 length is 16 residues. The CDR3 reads CASSLKSYSSYNEQFF. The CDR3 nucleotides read TGTGCCAGCAGCTTAAAATCTTATTCCTCCTACAATGAGCAGTTCTTC.

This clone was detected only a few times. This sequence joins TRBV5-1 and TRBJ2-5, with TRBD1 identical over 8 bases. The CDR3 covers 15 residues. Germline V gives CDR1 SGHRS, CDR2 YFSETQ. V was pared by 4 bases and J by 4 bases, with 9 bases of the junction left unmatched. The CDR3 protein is CASSRNSDRVETQYF. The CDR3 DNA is TGCGCCAGCAGCCGGAACTCGGACAGGGTAGAGACCCAGTACTTC.

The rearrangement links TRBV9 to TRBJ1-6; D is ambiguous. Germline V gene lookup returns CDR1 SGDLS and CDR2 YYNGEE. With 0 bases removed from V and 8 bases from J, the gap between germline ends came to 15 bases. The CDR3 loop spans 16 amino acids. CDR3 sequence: CASSVATRASDSPLHF. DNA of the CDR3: TGTGCCAGCAGCGTAGCTACGAGGGCCTCAGATTCACCCCTCCACTTT. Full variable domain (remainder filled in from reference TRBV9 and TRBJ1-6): DSGVTQTPKHLITATGQRVTLRCSPRSGDLSVYWYQQSLDQGLQFLIQYYNGEERAKGNILERFSAQQFPDLHSELNLSSLELGDSALYFCASSVATRASDSPLHFGNGTRLTVT.

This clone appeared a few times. CDR3 nucleotide sequence: TGCGCCAGCAGCCAAGAAACGGTTCGGTATCAGCCCCAGCATTTT. This codes for CASSQETVRYQPQHF. The chain uses TRBV4-1 and TRBJ1-5; D ambiguous. This CDR3 is built from 15 residues. V shed 0 bases and J shed 5 bases, with 11 bases lying between them. In germline, CDR1 is MGHRA, CDR2 YSYEKL.

The CDR3 DNA follows: TGTGCCAGCAGTGCGGGACAGGGGGGGGAGACCCAGTACTTC. Translated: CASSAGQGGETQYF. The J gene is TRBJ2-5, the V gene TRBV2, with 11 bases that match TRBD1. The CDR3 spans 14 residues. Trimming took 4 bases from V and 5 from J; bases not matched to a gene: 3. Germline assignment: CDR1 SNHLY and CDR2 FYNNEI. Using reference TRBV2 and TRBJ2-5 for the parts outside the CDR3, the full variable domain is EPEVTQTPSHQVTQMGQEVILRCVPISNHLYFYWYRQILGQKVEFLVSFYNNEISEKSEIFDDQFSVERPDGSNFTLKIRSTKLEDSAMYFCASSAGQGGETQYFGPGTRLLVL.

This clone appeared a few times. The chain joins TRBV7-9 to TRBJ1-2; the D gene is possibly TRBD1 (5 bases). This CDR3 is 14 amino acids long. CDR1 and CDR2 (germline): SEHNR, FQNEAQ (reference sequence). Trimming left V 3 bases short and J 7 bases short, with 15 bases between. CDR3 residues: CASSFSGTEGGYTF. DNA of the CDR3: TGTGCCAGCAGCTTCTCCGGGACTGAGGGTGGCTACACCTTC.

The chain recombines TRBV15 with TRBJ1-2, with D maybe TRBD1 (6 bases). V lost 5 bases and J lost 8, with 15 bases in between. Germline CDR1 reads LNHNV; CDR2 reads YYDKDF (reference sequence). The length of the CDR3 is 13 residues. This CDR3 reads CATSRTVAEGYTF. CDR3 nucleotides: TGTGCCACCAGCCGGACAGTGGCTGAAGGCTACACCTTC.

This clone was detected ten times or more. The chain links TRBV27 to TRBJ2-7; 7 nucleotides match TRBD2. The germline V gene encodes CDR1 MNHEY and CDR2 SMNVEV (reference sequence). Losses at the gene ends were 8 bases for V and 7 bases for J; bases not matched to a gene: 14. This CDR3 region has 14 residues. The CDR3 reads CASFSGTAGREQYF. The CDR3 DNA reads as TGTGCCAGCTTTTCCGGGACTGCCGGGAGGGAGCAGTACTTC.

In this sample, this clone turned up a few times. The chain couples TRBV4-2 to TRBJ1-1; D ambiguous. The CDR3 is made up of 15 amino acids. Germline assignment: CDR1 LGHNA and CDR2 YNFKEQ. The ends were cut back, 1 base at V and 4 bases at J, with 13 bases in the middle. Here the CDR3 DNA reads TGTGCCAGCAGCCAAGGAGGGAATTCGGGCACTGAAGCTTTCTTT. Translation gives CASSQGGNSGTEAFF.

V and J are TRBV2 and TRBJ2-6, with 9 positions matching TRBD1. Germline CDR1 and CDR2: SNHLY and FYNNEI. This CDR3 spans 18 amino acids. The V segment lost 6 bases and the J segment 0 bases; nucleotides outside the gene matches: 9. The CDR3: CASSPGQGRTSGANVLTF. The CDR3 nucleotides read TGTGCCAGCAGCCCAGGACAGGGGCGCACCTCTGGGGCCAACGTCCTGACTTTC.

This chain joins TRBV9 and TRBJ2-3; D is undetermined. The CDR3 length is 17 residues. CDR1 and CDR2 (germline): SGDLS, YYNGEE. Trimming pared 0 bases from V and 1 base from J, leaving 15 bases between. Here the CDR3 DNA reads TGTGCCAGCAGCGTAGCTCGAGGTATCAACGGCACAGATACGCAGTATTTT. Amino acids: CASSVARGINGTDTQYF.

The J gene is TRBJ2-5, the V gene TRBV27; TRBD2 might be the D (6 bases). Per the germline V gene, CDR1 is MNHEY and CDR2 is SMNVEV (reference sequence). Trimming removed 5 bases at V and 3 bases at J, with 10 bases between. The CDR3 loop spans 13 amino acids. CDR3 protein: CASSGLAEETQYF. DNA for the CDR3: TGTGCCAGCAGTGGCTTAGCGGAAGAGACCCAGTACTTC.

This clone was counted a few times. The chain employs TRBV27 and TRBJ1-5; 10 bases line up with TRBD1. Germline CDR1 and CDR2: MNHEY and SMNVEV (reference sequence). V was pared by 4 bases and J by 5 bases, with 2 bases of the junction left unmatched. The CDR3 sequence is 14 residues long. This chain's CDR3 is CASSSTGGYQPQHF. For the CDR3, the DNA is TGTGCCAGCAGTTCGACAGGGGGCTATCAGCCCCAGCATTTT.

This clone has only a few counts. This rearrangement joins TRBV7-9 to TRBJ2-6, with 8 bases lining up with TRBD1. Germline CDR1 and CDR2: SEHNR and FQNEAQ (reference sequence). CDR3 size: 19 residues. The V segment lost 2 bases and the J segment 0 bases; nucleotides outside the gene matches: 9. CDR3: CASSLPRTGIISGANVLTF. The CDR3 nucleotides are TGTGCCAGCAGCTTACCCCGGACAGGGATCATCTCTGGGGCCAACGTCCTGACTTTC.

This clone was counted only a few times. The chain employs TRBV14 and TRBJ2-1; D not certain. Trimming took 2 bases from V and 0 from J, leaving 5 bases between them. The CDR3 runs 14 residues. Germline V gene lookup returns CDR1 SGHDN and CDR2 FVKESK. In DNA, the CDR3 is TGTGCCAGCAGCCAACAGGTCTCCTACAATGAGCAGTTCTTC. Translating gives CASSQQVSYNEQFF.

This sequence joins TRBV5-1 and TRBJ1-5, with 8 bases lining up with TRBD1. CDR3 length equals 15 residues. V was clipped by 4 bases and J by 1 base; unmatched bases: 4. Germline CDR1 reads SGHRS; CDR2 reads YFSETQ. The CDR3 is CASSMTGDSNQPQHF. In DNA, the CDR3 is TGCGCCAGCAGCATGACAGGGGACAGCAATCAGCCCCAGCATTTT.

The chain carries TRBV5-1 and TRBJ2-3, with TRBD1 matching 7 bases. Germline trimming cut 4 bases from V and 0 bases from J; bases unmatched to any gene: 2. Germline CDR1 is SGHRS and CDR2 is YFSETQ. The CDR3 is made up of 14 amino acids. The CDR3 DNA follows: TGCGCCAGCAGCAGGGACAGTAGCACAGATACGCAGTATTTT. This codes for CASSRDSSTDTQYF. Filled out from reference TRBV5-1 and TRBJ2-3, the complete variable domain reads KAGVTQTPRYLIKTRGQQVTLSCSPISGHRSVSWYQQTPGQGLQFLFEYFSETQRNKGNFPGRFSGRQFSNSRSEMNVSTLELGDSALYLCASSRDSSTDTQYFGPGTRLTVL.

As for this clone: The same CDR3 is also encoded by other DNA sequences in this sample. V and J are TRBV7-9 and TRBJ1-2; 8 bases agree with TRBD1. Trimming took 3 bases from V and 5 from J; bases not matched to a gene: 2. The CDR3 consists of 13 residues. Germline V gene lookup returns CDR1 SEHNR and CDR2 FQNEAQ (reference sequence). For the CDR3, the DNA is TGTGCCAGCAGCTTTGGACAGGGTTATGGCTACACCTTC. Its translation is CASSFGQGYGYTF. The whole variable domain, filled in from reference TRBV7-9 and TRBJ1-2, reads DTGVSQNPRHKITKRGQNVTFRCDPISEHNRLYWYRQTLGQGPEFLTYFQNEAQLEKSRLLSDRFSAERPKGSFSTLEIQRTEQGDSAMYLCASSFGQGYGYTFGSGTRLTVV.

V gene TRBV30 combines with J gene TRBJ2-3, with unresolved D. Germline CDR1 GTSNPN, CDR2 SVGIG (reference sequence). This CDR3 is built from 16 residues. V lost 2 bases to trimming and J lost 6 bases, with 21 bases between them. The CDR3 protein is CAWSSSPGVAPDTQYF. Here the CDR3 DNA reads TGTGCCTGGAGTTCCTCTCCCGGAGTCGCCCCCGATACGCAGTATTTT.

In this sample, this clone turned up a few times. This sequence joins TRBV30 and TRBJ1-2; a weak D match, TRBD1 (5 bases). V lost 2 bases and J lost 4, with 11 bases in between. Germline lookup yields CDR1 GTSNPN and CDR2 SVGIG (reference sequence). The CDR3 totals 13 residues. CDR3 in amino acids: CAWSLRVGYGYTF. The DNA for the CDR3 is TGTGCCTGGAGTCTCAGGGTTGGCTATGGCTACACCTTC.

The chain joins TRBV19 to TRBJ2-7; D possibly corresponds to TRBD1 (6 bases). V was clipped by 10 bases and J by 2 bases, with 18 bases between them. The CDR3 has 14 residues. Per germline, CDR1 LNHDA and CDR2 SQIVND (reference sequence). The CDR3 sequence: CATSDRSFTYEQYF. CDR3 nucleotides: TGTGCCACCTCAGACAGGTCTTTTACCTACGAGCAGTACTTC.

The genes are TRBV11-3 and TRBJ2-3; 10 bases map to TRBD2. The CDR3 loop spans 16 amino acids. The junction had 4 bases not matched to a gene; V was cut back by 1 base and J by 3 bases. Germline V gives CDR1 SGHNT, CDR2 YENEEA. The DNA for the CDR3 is TGTGCCAGCAGCTTAGGTCGGACTAGCGGAACAGATACGCAGTATTTT. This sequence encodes CASSLGRTSGTDTQYF.

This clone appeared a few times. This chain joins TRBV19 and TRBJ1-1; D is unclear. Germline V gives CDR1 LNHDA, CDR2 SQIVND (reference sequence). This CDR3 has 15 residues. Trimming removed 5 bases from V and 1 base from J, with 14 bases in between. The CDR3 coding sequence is TGTGCCAGTAGTCAAATTTGGACTGGGAACACTGAAGCTTTCTTT. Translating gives CASSQIWTGNTEAFF.

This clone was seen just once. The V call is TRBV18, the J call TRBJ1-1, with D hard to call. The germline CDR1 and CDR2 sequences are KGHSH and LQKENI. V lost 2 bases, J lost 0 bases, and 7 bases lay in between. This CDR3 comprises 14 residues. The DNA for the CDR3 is TGTGCCAGCTCACCAAGACACCTGAACACTGAAGCTTTCTTT. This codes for CASSPRHLNTEAFF.

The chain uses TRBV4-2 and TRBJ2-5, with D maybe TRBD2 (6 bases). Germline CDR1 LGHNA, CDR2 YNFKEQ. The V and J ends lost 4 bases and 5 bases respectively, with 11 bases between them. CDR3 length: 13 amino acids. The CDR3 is CASSRGGVETQYF. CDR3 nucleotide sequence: TGTGCCAGCAGCCGTGGCGGGGTGGAGACCCAGTACTTC.

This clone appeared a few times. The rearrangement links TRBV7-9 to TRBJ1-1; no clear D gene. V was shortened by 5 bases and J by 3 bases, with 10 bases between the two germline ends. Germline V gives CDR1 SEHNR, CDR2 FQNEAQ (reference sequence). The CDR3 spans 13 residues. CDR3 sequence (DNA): TGTGCCAGCAGCCCCTACAGTTACACTGAAGCTTTCTTT. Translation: CASSPYSYTEAFF.

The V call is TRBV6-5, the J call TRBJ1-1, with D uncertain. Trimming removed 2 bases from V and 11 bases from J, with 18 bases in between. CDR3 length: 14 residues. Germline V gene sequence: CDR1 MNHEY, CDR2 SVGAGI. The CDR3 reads CASSYGGDRGEAFF. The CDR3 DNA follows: TGTGCCAGCAGTTACGGTGGGGATCGGGGTGAGGCTTTCTTT.

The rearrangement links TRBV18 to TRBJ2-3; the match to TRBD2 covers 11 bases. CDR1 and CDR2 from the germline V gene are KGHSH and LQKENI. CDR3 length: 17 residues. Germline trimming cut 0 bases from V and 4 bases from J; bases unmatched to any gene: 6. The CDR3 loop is CASSPPSSGGRADTQYF. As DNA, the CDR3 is TGTGCCAGCTCACCACCGTCTAGCGGGGGGAGAGCAGATACGCAGTATTTT.